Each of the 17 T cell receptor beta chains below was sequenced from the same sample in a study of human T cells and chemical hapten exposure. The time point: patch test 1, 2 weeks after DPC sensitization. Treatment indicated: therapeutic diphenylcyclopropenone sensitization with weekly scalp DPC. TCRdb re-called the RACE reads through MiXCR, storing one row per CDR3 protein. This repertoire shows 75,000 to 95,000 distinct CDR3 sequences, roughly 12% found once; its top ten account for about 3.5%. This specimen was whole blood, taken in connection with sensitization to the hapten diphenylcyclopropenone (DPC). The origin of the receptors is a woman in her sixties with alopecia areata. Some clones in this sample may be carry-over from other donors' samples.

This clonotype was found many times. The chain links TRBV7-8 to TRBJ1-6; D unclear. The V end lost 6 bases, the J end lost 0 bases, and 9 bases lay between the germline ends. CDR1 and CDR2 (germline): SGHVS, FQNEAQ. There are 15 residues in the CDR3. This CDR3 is CASRRGGSYNSPLHF. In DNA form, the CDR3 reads TGTGCCAGCAGGCGGGGAGGCTCCTATAATTCACCCCTCCACTTT.

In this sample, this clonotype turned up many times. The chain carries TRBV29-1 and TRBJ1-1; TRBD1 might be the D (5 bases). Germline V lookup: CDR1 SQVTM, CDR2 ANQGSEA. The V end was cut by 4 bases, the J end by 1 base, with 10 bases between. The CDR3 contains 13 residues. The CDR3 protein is CSVGGGSNTEAFF. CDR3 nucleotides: TGCAGCGTTGGTGGGGGTTCGAACACTGAAGCTTTCTTT.

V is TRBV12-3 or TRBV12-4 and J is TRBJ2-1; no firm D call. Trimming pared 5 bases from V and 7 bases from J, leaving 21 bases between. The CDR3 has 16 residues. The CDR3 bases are TGTGCCAGCAGTATCAACCCTAGGGAAATTCCAAATGAGCAGTTCTTC. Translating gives CASSINPREIPNEQFF.

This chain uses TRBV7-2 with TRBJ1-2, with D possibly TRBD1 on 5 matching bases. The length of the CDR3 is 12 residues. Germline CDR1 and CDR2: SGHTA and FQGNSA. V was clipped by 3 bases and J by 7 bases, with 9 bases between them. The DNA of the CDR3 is TGTGCCAGCAGCTTTCAGGGCCGTGGCTACACCTTC. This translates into CASSFQGRGYTF.

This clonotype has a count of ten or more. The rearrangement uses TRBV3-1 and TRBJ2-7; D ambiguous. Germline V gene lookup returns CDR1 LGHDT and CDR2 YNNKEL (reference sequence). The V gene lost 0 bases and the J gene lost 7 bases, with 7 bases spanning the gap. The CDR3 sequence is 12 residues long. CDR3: CASSQDLREQYF. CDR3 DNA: TGTGCCAGCAGCCAAGATCTACGGGAGCAGTACTTC.

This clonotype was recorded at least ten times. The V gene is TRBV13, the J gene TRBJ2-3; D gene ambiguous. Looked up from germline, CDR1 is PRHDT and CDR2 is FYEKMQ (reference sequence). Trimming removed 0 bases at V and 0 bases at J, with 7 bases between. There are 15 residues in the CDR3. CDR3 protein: CASSLGPTSTDTQYF. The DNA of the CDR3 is TGTGCCAGCAGCTTAGGACCAACTAGCACAGATACGCAGTATTTT. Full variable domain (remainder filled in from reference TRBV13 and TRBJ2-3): AAGVIQSPRHLIKEKRETATLKCYPIPRHDTVYWYQQGPGQDPQFLISFYEKMQSDKGSIPDRFSAQQFSDYHSELNMSSLELGDSALYFCASSLGPTSTDTQYFGPGTRLTVL.

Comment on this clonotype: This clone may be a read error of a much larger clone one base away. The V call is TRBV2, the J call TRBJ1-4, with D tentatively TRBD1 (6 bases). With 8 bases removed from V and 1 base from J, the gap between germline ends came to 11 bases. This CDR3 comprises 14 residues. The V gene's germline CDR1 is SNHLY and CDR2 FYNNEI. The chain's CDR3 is CASGGQITNEKLFF. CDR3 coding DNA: TGTGCCAGCGGGGGGCAGATAACTAATGAAAAACTGTTTTTT. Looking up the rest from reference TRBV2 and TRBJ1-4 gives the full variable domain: EPEVTQTPSHQVTQMGQEVILRCVPISNHLYFYWYRQILGQKVEFLVSFYNNEISEKSEIFDDQFSVERPDGSNFTLKIRSTKLEDSAMYFCASGGQITNEKLFFGSGTQLSVL.

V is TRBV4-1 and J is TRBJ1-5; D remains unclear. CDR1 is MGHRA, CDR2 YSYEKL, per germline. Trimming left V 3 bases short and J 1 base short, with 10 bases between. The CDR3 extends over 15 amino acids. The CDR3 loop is CASSQAAGSNQPQHF. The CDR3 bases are TGCGCCAGCAGCCAGGCCGCCGGGAGCAATCAGCCCCAGCATTTT.

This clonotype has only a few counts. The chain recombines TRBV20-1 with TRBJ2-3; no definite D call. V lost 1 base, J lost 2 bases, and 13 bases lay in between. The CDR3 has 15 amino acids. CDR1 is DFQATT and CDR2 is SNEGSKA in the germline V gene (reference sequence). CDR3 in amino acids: CSARGMAGYTDTQYF. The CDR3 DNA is TGCAGTGCTAGAGGGATGGCAGGCTACACAGATACGCAGTATTTT.

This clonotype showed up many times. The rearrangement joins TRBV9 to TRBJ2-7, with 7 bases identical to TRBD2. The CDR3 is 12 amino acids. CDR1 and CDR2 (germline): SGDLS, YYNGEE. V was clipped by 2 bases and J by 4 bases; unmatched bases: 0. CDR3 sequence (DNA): TGTGCCAGCAGCGTCGGGGGGTACGAGCAGTACTTC. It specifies CASSVGGYEQYF.

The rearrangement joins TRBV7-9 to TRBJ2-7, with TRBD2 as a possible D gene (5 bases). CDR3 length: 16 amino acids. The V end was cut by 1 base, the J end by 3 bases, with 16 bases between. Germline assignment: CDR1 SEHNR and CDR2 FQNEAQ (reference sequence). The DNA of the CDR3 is TGTGCCAGCAGCTTAGGAGGGCCCTCTGGGATCTACGAGCAGTACTTC. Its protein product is CASSLGGPSGIYEQYF.

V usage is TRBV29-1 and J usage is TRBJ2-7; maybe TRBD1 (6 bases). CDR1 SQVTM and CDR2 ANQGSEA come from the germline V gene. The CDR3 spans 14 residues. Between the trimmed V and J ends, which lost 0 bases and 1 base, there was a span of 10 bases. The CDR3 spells CSVEDPGHSYEQYF. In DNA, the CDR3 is TGCAGCGTTGAAGATCCGGGACATTCCTACGAGCAGTACTTC.

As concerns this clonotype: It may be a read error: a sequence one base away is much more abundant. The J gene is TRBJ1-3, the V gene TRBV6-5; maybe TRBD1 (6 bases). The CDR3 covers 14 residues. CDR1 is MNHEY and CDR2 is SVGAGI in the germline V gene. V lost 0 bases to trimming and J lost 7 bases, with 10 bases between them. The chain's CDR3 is CASSYSGTKNTIYF. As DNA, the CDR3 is TGTGCCAGCAGTTACTCCGGGACAAAGAACACCATATATTTT.

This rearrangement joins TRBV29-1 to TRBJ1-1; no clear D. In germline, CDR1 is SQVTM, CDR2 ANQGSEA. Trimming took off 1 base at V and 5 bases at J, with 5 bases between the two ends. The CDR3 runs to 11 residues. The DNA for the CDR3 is TGCAGCGTTGAAGTTCGAACTGAAGCTTTCTTT. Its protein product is CSVEVRTEAFF. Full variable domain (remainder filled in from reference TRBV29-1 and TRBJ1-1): SAVISQKPSRDICQRGTSLTIQCQVDSQVTMMFWYRQQPGQSLTLIATANQGSEATYESGFVIDKFPISRPNLTFSTLTVSNMSPEDSSIYLCSVEVRTEAFFGQGTRLTVV.

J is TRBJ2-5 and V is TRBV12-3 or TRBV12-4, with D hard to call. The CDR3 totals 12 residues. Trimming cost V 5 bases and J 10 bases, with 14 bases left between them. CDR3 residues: CASSRQRLGQYF. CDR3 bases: TGTGCCAGCAGTAGACAAAGGCTCGGCCAGTACTTC.

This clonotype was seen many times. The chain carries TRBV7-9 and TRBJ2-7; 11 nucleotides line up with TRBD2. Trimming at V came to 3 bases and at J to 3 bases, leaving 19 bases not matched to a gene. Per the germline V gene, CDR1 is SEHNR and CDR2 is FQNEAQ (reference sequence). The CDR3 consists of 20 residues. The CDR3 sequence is CASSFGLTHAGLADYYEQYF. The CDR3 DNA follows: TGTGCCAGCAGCTTCGGATTGACGCACGCGGGACTAGCGGATTACTACGAGCAGTACTTC.

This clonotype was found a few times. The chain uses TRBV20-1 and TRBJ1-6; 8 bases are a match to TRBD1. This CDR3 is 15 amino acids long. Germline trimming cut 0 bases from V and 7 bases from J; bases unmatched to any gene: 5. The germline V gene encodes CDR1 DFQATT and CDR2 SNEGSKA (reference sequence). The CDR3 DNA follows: TGCAGTGCTAGAGACCCCGGGACAGGCAATTCACCCCTCCACTTT. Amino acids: CSARDPGTGNSPLHF.